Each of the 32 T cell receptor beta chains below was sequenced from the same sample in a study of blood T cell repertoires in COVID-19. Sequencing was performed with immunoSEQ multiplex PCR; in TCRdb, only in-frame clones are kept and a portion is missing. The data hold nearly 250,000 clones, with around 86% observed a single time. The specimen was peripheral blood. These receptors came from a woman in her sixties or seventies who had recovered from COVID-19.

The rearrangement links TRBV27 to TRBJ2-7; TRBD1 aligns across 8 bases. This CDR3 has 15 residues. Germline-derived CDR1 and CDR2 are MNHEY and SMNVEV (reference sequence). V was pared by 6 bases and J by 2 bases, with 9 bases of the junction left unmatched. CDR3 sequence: CASSTPGTGPYEQYF. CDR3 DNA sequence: TGTGCCAGCAGCACCCCGGGGACAGGACCCTACGAGCAGTACTTC.

The CDR3 DNA reads TGTGCCAGCAGCCCAGGGGCAGGGACGGGCGAGCAGTACTTC. This gives the protein CASSPGAGTGEQYF. This chain connects TRBV5-4 to TRBJ2-7, with TRBD1 as a possible D gene (6 bases). The germline gives CDR1 SGHNT, CDR2 YYREEE (reference sequence). This CDR3 comprises 14 residues. V was cut by 4 bases and J by 6 bases, with 17 bases left in between.

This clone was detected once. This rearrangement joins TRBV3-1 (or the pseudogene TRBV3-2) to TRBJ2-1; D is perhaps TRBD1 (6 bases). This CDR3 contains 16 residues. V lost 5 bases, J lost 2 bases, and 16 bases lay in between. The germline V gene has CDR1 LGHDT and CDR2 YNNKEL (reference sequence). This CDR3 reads CASSTQQGITYNEQFF. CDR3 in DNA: TGTGCCAGCAGCACCCAACAGGGTATTACCTACAATGAGCAGTTCTTC.

DNA of the CDR3: TGCGCCAGCAGCTTGGACAGGGACAGCTCCTACGAGCAGTACTTC. Translating it yields CASSLDRDSSYEQYF. V usage is TRBV5-1 and J usage is TRBJ2-7, with 7 bases identical to TRBD1. CDR1 SGHRS and CDR2 YFSETQ come from the germline V gene. Trimming took 0 bases from V and 0 from J; bases not matched to a gene: 3. This CDR3 region has 15 residues.

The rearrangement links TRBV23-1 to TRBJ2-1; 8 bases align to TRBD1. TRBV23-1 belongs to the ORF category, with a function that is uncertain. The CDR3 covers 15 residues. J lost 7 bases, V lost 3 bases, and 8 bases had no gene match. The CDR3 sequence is CASSHPQGAWNEQFF. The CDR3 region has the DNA TGCGCCAGCAGTCACCCCCAGGGGGCCTGGAATGAGCAGTTCTTC.

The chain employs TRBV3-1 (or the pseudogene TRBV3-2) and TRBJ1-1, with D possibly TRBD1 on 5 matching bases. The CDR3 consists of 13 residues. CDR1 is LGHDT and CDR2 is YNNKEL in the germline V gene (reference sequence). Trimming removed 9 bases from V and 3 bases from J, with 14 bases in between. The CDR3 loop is CASALGDHTEAFF. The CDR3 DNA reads TGTGCCAGTGCCCTAGGGGATCACACTGAAGCTTTCTTT.

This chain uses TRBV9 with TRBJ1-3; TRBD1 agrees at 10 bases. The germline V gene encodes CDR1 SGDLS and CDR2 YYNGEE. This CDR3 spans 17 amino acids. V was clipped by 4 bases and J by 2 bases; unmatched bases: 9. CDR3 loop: CASSQLRDRGPGNTIYF. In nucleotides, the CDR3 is TGTGCCAGCAGCCAACTCCGGGACAGGGGACCTGGAAACACCATATATTTT.

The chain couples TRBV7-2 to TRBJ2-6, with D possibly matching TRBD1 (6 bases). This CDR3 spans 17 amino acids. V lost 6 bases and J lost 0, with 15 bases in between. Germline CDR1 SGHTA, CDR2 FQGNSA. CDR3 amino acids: CASSSRTVRSGANVLTF. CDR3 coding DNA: TGTGCCAGCAGTAGCCGGACAGTCCGCTCTGGGGCCAACGTCCTGACTTTC. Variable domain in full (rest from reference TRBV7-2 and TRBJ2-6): GAGVSQSPSNKVTEKGKDVELRCDPISGHTALYWYRQSLGQGLEFLIYFQGNSAPDKSGLPSDRFSAERTGGSVSTLTIQRTQQEDSAVYLCASSSRTVRSGANVLTFGAGSRLTVL.

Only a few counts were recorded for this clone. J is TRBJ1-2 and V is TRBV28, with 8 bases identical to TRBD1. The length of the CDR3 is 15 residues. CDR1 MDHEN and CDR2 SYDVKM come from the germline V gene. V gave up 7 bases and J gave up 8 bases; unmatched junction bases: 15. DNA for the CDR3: TGTGCCAGCATTCCCACCCTGGGGACAGGCGCGGGCTACACCTTC. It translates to CASIPTLGTGAGYTF.

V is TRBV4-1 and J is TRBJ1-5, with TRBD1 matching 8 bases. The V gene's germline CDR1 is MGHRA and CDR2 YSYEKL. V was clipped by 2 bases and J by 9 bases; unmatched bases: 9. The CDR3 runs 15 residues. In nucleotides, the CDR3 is TGCGCCAGCAGCCAAACGACAGGGGCGCCGGGGCCCCAGCATTTT. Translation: CASSQTTGAPGPQHF.

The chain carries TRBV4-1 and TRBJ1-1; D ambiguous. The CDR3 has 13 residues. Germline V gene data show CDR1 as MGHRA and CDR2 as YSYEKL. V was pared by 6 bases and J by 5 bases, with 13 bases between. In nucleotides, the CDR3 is TGCGCCAGCAGTCACCCGAGTCTAACTGAAGCTTTCTTT. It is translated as CASSHPSLTEAFF.

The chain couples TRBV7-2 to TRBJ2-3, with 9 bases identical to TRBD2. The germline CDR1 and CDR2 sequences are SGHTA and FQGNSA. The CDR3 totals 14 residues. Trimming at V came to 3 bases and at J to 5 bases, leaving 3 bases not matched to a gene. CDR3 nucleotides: TGTGCCAGCAGCTTGGGACTAGCAATAGATACGCAGTATTTT. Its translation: CASSLGLAIDTQYF. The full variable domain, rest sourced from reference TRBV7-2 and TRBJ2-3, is GAGVSQSPSNKVTEKGKDVELRCDPISGHTALYWYRQSLGQGLEFLIYFQGNSAPDKSGLPSDRFSAERTGGSVSTLTIQRTQQEDSAVYLCASSLGLAIDTQYFGPGTRLTVL.

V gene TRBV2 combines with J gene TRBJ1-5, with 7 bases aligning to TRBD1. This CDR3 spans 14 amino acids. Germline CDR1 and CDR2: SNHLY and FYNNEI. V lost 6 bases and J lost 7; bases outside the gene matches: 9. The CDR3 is CASRETGRIQPQHF. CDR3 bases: TGTGCCAGCAGGGAGACAGGGCGTATCCAGCCCCAGCATTTT. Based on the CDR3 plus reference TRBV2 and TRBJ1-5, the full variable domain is EPEVTQTPSHQVTQMGQEVILRCVPISNHLYFYWYRQILGQKVEFLVSFYNNEISEKSEIFDDQFSVERPDGSNFTLKIRSTKLEDSAMYFCASRETGRIQPQHFGDGTRLSIL.

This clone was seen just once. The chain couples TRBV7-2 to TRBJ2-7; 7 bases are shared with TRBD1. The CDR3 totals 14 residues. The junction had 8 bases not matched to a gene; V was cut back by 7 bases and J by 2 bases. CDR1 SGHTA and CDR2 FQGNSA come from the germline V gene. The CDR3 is CASTGRDRPYEQYF. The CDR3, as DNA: TGTGCCAGCACCGGCCGGGACAGACCCTACGAGCAGTACTTC.

The CDR3 DNA sequence: TGTGCCAGCTGCCCGACTAGTCGCGCAGATACGCAGTATTTT. Residues: CASCPTSRADTQYF. The rearrangement links TRBV6-5 to TRBJ2-3; D is possibly TRBD2 (6 bases). Trimming took off 8 bases at V and 4 bases at J, with 16 bases between the two ends. Germline CDR1 reads MNHEY; CDR2 reads SVGAGI. This CDR3 has 14 residues.

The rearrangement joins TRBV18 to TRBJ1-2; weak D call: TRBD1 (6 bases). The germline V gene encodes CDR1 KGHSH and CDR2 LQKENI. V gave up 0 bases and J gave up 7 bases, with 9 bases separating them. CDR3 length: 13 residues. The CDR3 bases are TGTGCCAGCTCACCACCCACAGGGTTTGGCTACACCTTC. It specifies CASSPPTGFGYTF. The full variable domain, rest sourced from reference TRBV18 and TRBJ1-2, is NAGVMQNPRHLVRRRGQEARLRCSPMKGHSHVYWYRQLPEEGLKFMVYLQKENIIDESGMPKERFSAEFPKEGPSILRIQQVVRGDSAAYFCASSPPTGFGYTFGSGTRLTVV.

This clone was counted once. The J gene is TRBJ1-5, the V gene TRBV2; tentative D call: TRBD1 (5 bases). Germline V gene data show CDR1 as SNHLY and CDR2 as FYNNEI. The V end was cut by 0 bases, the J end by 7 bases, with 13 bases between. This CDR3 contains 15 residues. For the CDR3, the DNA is TGTGCCAGCAGTGAAGCAGGAGGGGACGGCCAGCCCCAGCATTTT. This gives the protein CASSEAGGDGQPQHF.

The chain's CDR3 is CSVDPGQGIGGYTF. The CDR3 DNA reads TGCAGCGTTGACCCCGGACAGGGAATCGGCGGCTACACCTTC. The genes are TRBV29-1 and TRBJ1-2; the match to TRBD1 covers 8 bases. Germline V CDR1 and CDR2: SQVTM, ANQGSEA. The CDR3 has 14 residues. V shed 3 bases and J 8 bases; nucleotides not matched to a gene: 11. The variable domain in full, completed from reference TRBV29-1 and TRBJ1-2, reads SAVISQKPSRDICQRGTSLTIQCQVDSQVTMMFWYRQQPGQSLTLIATANQGSEATYESGFVIDKFPISRPNLTFSTLTVSNMSPEDSSIYLCSVDPGQGIGGYTFGSGTRLTVV.

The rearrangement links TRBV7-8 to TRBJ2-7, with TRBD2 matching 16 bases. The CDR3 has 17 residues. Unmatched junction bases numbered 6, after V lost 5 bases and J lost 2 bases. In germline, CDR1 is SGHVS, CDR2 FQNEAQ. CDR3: CASSPGTSGGATYEQYF. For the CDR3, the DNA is TGTGCCAGCAGCCCCGGGACTAGCGGGGGGGCAACCTACGAGCAGTACTTC.

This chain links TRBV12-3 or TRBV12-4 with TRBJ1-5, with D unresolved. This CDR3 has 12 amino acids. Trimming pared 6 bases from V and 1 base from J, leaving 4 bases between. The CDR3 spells CASSGSNQPQHF. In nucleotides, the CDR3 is TGTGCCAGCAGCGGGAGCAATCAGCCCCAGCATTTT.

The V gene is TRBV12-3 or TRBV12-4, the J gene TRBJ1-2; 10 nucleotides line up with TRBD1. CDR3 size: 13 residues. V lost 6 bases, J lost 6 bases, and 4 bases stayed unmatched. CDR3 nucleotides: TGTGCCAGCAGGCATGGACAGGGGGATGGCTACACCTTC. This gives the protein CASRHGQGDGYTF.

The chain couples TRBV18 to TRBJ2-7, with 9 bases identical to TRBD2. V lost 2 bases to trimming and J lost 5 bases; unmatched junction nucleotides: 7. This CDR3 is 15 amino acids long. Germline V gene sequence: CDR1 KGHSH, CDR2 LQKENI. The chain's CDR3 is CASSPGAGGPHEQYF. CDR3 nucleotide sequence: TGTGCCAGCTCACCAGGGGCGGGGGGGCCCCACGAGCAGTACTTC.

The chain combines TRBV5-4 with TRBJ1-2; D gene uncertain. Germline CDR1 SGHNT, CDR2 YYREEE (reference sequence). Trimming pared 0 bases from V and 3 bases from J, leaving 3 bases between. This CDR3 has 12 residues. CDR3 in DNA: TGTGCCAGCAGCTTGGACTACTATGGCTACACCTTC. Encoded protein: CASSLDYYGYTF.

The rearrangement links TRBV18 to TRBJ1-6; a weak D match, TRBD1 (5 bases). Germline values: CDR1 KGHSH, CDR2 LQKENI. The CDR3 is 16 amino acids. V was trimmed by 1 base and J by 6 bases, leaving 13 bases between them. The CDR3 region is CASSPLGGGTNSPLHF. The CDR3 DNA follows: TGTGCCAGCTCACCACTGGGCGGCGGGACTAATTCACCCCTCCACTTT. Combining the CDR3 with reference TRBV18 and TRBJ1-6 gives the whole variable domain NAGVMQNPRHLVRRRGQEARLRCSPMKGHSHVYWYRQLPEEGLKFMVYLQKENIIDESGMPKERFSAEFPKEGPSILRIQQVVRGDSAAYFCASSPLGGGTNSPLHFGNGTRLTVT.

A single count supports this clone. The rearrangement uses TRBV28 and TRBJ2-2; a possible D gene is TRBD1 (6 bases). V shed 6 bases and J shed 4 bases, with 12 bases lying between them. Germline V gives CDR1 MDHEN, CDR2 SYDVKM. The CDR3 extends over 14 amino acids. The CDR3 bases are TGTGCCAGCAGGGATGCAGGGGCCACCGGGGAGCTGTTTTTT. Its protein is CASRDAGATGELFF.

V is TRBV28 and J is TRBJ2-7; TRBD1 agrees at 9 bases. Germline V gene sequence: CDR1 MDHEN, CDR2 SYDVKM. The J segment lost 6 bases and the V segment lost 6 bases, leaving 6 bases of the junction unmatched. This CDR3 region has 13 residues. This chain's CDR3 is CASRIRQGGEQYF. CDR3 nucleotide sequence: TGTGCCAGCAGAATAAGACAGGGGGGCGAGCAGTACTTC.

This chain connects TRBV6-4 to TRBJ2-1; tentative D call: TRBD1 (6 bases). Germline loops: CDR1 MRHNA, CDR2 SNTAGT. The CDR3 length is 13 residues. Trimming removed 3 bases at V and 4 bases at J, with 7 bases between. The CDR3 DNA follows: TGTGCCAGCAGTGAGGGACATTACAATGAGCAGTTCTTC. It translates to CASSEGHYNEQFF.

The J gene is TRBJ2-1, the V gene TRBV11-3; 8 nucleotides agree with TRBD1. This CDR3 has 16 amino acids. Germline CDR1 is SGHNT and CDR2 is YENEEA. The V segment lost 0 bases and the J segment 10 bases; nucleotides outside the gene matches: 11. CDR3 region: CASSLDPLGGQGEQFF. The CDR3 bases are TGTGCCAGCAGCTTAGACCCTCTGGGCGGACAGGGAGAGCAGTTCTTC.

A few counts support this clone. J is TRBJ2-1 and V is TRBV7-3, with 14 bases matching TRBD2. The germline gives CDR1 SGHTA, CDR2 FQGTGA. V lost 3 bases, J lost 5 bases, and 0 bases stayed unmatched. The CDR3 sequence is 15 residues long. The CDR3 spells CASSLGLAGDNEQFF. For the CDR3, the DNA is TGTGCCAGCAGCTTGGGACTAGCGGGGGACAATGAGCAGTTCTTC.

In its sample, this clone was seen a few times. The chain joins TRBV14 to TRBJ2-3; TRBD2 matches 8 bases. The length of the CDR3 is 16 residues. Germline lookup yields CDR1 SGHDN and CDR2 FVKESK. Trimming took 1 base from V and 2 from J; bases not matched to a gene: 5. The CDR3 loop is CASSQAFGLATDTQYF. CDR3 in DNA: TGTGCCAGCAGCCAAGCTTTCGGACTAGCCACAGATACGCAGTATTTT.

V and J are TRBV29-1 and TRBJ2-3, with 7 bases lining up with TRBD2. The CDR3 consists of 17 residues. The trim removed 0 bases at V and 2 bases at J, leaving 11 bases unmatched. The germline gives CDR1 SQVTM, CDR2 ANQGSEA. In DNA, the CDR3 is TGCAGCGTTGAAGATGTGGGATACGGGGGGTCCACAGATACGCAGTATTTT. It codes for CSVEDVGYGGSTDTQYF.

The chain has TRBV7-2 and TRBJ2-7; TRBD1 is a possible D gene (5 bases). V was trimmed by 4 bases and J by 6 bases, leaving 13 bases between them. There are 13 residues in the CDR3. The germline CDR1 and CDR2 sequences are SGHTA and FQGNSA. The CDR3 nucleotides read TGTGCCAGCAGCTCGCAGGGTCTGGGCGAGCAGTACTTC. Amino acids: CASSSQGLGEQYF.